This TCR beta chain was profiled in a study of blood T cells in healthy people across ages (dated by TCRdb to between 2014 and 2017). Background for the entire study: In model experiments, template switching captured roughly one uniquely barcoded TCR beta cDNA molecule for every two T cells. Age-related changes in TCR beta repertoire diversity were measured in the study by deep sequencing normalized with unique cDNA molecular identifiers. Four age groups were formed from the donors: young (average approximately 16 years), middle-aged (approximately 40), aged (about 68) and long-lived (approximately 78). Two additional independent replicas of 1 million unique cDNA reads from the same blood draw were analyzed for two donors (one aged 18 to 30 and one aged 80 or older). The paper's findings and limits, for the study overall: Observed TCR beta diversity per million T cells fell roughly linearly with age, and a significant reduction was already apparent by age about 36. There was a strong correlation between observed TCR beta diversity and the percentage of naive T cells measured by flow cytometry. Since profiling was done on bulk unsorted PBMCs, naive and antigen-experienced compartments could not be conclusively compared. The CMV infection status of donors was not known, potentially confounding age-related changes in expanded clonotypes. Compared with the aged group, more naive CD4+ T cells, fewer expanded clones and increased TCR diversity were shown by the long-lived group, suggesting age selection. Estimates of total diversity from one million sequenced T cells were regarded as lower bounds and underestimates.

Donors were 30 to 45 systemically healthy Caucasian individuals from Russia aged 6 to 90 years. Around 10 milliliters of peripheral blood were drawn from each donor into EDTA-treated Vacutainer tubes. Ficoll-Paque density-gradient centrifugation was used to isolate PBMCs, with at least 6 million per sample. Trizol reagent was used to extract total RNA from the PBMCs, yielding at least 5.5 micrograms per sample. For every donor, an aliquot of PBMCs went through flow cytometry to measure the percentages of naive CD45RAhigh/CD27high T cells. Spanning cysteine to phenylalanine, the CDR3 consists of 11 amino acids. Of all the DNA, just the CDR3 is kept, 33 bases in frame from base 1. Trimming accounts for 5 bases at V and 13 bases at J, while the number of junction bases matched to no gene is 3. Per the germline V gene, SGHVS is the CDR1 and FQNEAQ is the CDR2. The method was 5' RACE. Sequenced using an Illumina HiSeq 2500. A second PCR of roughly 6 to 11 cycles was performed with a sample-barcoded 5' primer and a J-beta primer mix. A unique molecular identifier was introduced onto each TCR beta cDNA molecule by a template-switch 5' adaptor carrying 12 random nucleotides. Each sample yielded at least 3 million CDR3-containing paired-end reads. All of the RNA was converted into first-strand cDNA using the Mint cDNA synthesis kit, with a TRBC-specific oligonucleotide serving as the primer. After uracil-DNA glycosylase treatment, a first 18-cycle PCR used universal primers M1SS and BC2_uni_R on all cDNA. On the study's bioinformatics: For normalization, 1 million high-quality reads, each with a distinct molecular identifier, were randomly selected from each sample. Reads with shared molecular identifiers were discarded instead of being binned into consensus sequences. MiTCR, with a Q25 quality threshold and the strictest error-elimination algorithm, was used for CDR3 identification, clonotype clustering and error correction. A nonparametric unseen species model with Euler transformation was used to estimate a lower bound on total TCR beta diversity. The public sequencing data were trimmed at Q25 with fastp and processed into clonotypes with MiXCR by TCRdb, which kept only in-frame beta chains. Each CDR3 protein gets just one entry, which takes the most common genes and DNA from the rows behind it. These V and J calls are TCRdb output, not the study's own analysis. The sample table records some 760,000 distinct CDR3 sequences; around 25% of these occur just once. The ten largest clones capture under 4.5% of the sample.

The sample holds a few counts of this clonotype. It has no known antigen specificity. The record has no base qualities; no much larger clone is one base away. These data were likewise used in another study, on T cells of mothers and their children. As the second paper documents: Donors were nine systemically healthy Caucasian individuals: three mothers and their six children. cDNA synthesis consumed the entire amount of extracted RNA, loaded at around 1.5 ug RNA in each 15 ul reaction. Sample barcodes and 2-4 random nucleotides were added via the M1S primer in the second PCR. Each mother yielded over 8.5 million TCR beta CDR3 reads and each child 3 million to 3.5 million reads. Thymic selection similarly shapes TCR recombination output in related and unrelated pairs, with minor effect from inherited differences. Normalized repertoire overlap was always found to be slightly, but never significantly, higher in related mother-child pairs than in unrelated mother-child pairs. With a sensitivity of approximately 100 clones per million clonotypes, no persistent microchimeric T cell clones were detected. Deep NGS was used in the study to compare the TCR beta repertoires of mothers and children and to look for features that separate related mother-child pairs from unrelated individuals. Mothers averaged approximately 40 +/- 4 years of age and children averaged about 10 +/- 4 years. Libraries were sequenced on Illumina HiSeq 2000 with 100+100 nt paired-end reads after adapter ligation with NEBNext reagents. To avoid cross-contamination, the mother libraries and the child libraries were prepared a month apart and sequenced in separate runs. For each donor, somewhere between about 500,000 and 2,300,000 distinct TCR beta clonotypes were identified. Naive TCR beta clonotypes were estimated from low-frequency clonotypes matched to each donor's FACS-determined naive share, without sorting.

The TCR sequence derives from a boy younger than 18 in good health. The chain is encoded by TRBV7-8 joined to TRBJ2-3; TRBD2 aligns with 10 central bases. Sample: blood. The CDR3 region: CASSGTSEKYF. In nucleotide form, the sequence is TGTGCCAGCAGCGGGACTAGCGAGAAGTATTTT.